Presented here are 6 T cell receptor beta chains from one specimen sequenced in a study of blood T cell repertoires in COVID-19. Assay used: immunoSEQ multiplex PCR; TCRdb lists only in-frame clones, some missing. The table includes some 300,000 clones, almost 90% detected once. Material: PBMCs or T cells enriched from blood (not recorded which). These receptors were obtained from a woman aged 18-30 years with acute COVID-19.

The gene calls are TRBV5-1 and TRBJ2-1; the D gene is possibly TRBD1 (6 bases). Germline CDR1 reads SGHRS; CDR2 reads YFSETQ. Trimming removed 3 bases at V and 9 bases at J, with 7 bases between. The CDR3 runs 11 residues. This CDR3 reads CASSYRVEQFF. The CDR3 bases are TGCGCCAGCAGCTACAGGGTTGAGCAGTTCTTC.

As to this clone: Other DNA sequences from this sample encode an identical CDR3 as well. The rearrangement links TRBV6-1 to TRBJ1-3; D is uncertain. This CDR3 is built from 14 residues. CDR1 is MNHNS, CDR2 SASEGT, per germline. V was trimmed by 1 base and J by 0 bases, leaving 4 bases between them. Here the CDR3 DNA reads TGTGCCAGCAGTGAAGGTCACTCTGGAAACACCATATATTTT. Translated, it gives CASSEGHSGNTIYF.

V is TRBV27 and J is TRBJ2-2; the match to TRBD2 covers 7 bases. Germline values: CDR1 MNHEY, CDR2 SMNVEV (reference sequence). This CDR3 contains 14 residues. V lost 6 bases to trimming and J lost 6 bases; unmatched junction nucleotides: 7. CDR3 coding DNA: TGTGCCAGCAGACGGGAGGAGGTCGCCGGGGAGCTGTTTTTT. The encoded protein is CASRREEVAGELFF.

This clone was seen more than once but under ten times. Other nucleotide sequences in the sample specify the same CDR3. The chain carries TRBV19 and TRBJ1-5; TRBD1 might be the D (6 bases). This CDR3 spans 13 amino acids. CDR1 and CDR2 from the germline V gene are LNHDA and SQIVND (reference sequence). V shed 4 bases and J shed 2 bases, with 6 bases lying between them. The CDR3 bases are TGTGCCAGTAGTAACAGGGGCAATCAGCCCCAGCATTTT. It translates to CASSNRGNQPQHF.

This clone was seen only a few times. The chain uses TRBV5-8 and TRBJ2-6; no definite D call. This CDR3 is 15 amino acids long. Germline values: CDR1 SGHTS, CDR2 YDEGEE. The V end was cut by 0 bases, the J end by 2 bases, with 6 bases between. CDR3 nucleotides: TGTGCCAGCAGCTTGGCCTCAGCTGGGGCCAACGTCCTGACTTTC. This gives the protein CASSLASAGANVLTF.

This clone was counted a single time. This chain connects TRBV3-1 (or the pseudogene TRBV3-2) to TRBJ2-2, with D possibly being TRBD1 (6 bases). From germline, CDR1 is LGHDT and CDR2 YNNKEL (reference sequence). CDR3 length equals 17 residues. V lost 4 bases, J lost 0 bases, and 15 bases lay in between. CDR3 sequence reads: CASSPRVGTSNTGELFF. For the CDR3, the DNA is TGTGCCAGCAGCCCAAGGGTCGGGACATCGAACACCGGGGAGCTGTTTTTT.